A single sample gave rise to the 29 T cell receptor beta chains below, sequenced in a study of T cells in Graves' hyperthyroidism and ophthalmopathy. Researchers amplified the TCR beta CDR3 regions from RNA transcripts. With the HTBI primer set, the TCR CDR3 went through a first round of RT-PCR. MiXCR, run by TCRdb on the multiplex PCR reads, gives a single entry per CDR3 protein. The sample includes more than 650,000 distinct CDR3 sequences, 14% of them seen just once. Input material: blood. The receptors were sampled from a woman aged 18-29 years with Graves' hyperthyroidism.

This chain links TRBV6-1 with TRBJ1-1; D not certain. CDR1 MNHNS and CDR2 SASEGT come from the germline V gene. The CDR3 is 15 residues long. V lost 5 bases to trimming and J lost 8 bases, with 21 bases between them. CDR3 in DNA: TGTGCCAGCAGTCCAAGGAGACCACCCCCCTTAGAAGCTTTCTTT. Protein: CASSPRRPPPLEAFF.

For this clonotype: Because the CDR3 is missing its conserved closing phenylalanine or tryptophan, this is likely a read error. CDR3 in amino acids: CASSPDTYGGTEAFL. CDR3 nucleotide sequence: TGCGCCAGCAGCCCAGACACCTATGGGGGCACTGAAGCTTTCTTA. The J gene is TRBJ1-1, the V gene TRBV5-1; TRBD1 might be the D (5 bases). CDR3 length: 15 residues. Trimming took off 4 bases at V and 4 bases at J, with 17 bases between the two ends. Germline CDR1 SGHRS, CDR2 YFSETQ.

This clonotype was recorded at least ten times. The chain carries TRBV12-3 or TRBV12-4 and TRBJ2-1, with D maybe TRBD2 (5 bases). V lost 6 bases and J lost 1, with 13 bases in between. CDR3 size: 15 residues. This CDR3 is CASRETGGSYNEQFF. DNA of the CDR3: TGTGCCAGCAGAGAAACCGGAGGATCCTACAATGAGCAGTTCTTC.

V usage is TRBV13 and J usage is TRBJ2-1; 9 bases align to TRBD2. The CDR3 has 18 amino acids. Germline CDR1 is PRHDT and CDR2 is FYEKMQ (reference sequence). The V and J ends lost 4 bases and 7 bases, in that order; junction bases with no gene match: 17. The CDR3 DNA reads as TGTGCCAGCAGCTGGCCAACAGGTGGGCTAGCGGGGACAAATGAGCAGTTCTTC. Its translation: CASSWPTGGLAGTNEQFF.

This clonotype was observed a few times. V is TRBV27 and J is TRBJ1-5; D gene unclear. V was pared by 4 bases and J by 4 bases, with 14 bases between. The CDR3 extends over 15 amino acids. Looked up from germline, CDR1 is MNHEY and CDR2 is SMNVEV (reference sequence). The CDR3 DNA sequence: TGTGCCAGCAGTTCGGCAGGCCCTGGGAATCAGCCCCAGCATTTT. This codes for CASSSAGPGNQPQHF.

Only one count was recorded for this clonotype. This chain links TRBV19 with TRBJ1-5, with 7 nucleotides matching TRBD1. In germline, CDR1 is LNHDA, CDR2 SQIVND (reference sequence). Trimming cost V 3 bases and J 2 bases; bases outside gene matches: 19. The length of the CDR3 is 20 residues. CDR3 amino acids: CASSIRGGYNLGIRNQPQHF. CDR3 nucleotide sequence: TGTGCCAGTAGTATTAGAGGGGGCTACAATCTCGGGATACGCAATCAGCCCCAGCATTTT.

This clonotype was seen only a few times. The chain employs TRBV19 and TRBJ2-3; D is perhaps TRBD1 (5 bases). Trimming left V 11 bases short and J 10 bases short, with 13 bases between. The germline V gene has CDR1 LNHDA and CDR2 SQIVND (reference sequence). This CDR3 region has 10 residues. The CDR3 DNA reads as TGTGCCGCAGGGCCGACGGCGCAGTATTTT. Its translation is CAAGPTAQYF.

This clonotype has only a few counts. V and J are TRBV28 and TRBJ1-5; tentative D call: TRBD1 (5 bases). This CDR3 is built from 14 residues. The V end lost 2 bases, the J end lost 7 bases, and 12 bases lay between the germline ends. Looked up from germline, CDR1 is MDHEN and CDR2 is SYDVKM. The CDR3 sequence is CASSLPRVGQPQHF. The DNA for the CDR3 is TGTGCCAGCAGTTTACCCAGGGTGGGGCAGCCCCAGCATTTT.

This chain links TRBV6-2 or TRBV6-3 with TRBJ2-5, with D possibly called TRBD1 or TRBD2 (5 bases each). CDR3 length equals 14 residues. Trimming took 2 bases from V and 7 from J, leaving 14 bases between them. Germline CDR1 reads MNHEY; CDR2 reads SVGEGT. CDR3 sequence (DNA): TGTGCCAGCAGTTACCAGGGCTTAAGCGGGACCCAGTACTTC. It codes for CASSYQGLSGTQYF.

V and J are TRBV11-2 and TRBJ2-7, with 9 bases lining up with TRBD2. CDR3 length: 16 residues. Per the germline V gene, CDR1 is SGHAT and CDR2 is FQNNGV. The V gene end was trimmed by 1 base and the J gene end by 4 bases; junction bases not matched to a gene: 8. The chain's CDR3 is CASSLVSVAGVYEQYF. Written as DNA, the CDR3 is TGTGCCAGCAGCTTAGTATCGGTAGCGGGAGTATACGAGCAGTACTTC.

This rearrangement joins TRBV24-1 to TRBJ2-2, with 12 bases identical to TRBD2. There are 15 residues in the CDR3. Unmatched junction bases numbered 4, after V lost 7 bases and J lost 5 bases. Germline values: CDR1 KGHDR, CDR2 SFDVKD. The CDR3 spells CATSRLAGETGELFF. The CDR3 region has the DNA TGTGCCACCAGCCGACTAGCGGGAGAGACCGGGGAGCTGTTTTTT.

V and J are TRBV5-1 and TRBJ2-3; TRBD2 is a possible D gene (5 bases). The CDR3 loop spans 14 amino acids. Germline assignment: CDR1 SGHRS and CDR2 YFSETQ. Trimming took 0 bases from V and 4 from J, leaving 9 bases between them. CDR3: CASSLVDSSDTQYF. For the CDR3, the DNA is TGCGCCAGCAGCTTGGTGGACTCCTCAGATACGCAGTATTTT.

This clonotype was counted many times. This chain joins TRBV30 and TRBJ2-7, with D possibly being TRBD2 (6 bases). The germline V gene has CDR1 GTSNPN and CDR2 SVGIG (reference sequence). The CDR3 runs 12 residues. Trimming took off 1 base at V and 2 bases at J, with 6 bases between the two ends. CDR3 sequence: CAWSGGAYEQYF. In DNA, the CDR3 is TGTGCCTGGAGTGGGGGGGCCTACGAGCAGTACTTC.

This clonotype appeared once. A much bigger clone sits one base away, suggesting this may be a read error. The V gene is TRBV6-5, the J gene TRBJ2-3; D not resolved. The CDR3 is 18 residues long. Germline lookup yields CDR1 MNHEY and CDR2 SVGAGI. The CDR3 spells CVSSYDRKFRTSTDTQYF. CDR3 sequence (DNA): TGTGTCAGCAGTTACGACCGGAAATTCCGTACTAGCACAGATACGCAGTATTTT.

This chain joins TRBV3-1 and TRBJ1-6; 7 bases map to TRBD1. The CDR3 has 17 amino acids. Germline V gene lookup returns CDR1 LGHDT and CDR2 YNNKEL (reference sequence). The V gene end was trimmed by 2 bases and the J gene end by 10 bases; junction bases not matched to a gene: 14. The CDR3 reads CASSQPALTGINSPLHF. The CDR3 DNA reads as TGTGCCAGCAGCCAACCCGCGCTGACAGGGATTAACTCACCCCTCCACTTT.

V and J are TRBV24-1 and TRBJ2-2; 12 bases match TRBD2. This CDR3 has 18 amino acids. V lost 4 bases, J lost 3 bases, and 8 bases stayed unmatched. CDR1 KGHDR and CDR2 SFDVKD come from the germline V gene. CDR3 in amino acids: CATSDPTSSGGDTGELFF. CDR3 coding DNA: TGTGCCACCAGTGACCCCACCTCTAGCGGGGGGGACACCGGGGAGCTGTTTTTT.

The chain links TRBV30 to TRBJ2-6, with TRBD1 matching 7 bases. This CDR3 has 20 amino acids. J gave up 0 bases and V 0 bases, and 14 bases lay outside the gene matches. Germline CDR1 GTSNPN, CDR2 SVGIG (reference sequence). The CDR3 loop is CAWSVKGASLYRSGANVLTF. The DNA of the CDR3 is TGTGCCTGGAGTGTAAAGGGGGCGAGCTTATACCGCTCTGGGGCCAACGTCCTGACTTTC. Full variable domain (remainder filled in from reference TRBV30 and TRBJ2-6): SQTIHQWPATLVQPVGSPLSLECTVEGTSNPNLYWYRQAAGRGLQLLFYSVGIGQISSEVPQNLSASRPQDRQFILSSKKLLLSDSGFYLCAWSVKGASLYRSGANVLTFGAGSRLTVL.

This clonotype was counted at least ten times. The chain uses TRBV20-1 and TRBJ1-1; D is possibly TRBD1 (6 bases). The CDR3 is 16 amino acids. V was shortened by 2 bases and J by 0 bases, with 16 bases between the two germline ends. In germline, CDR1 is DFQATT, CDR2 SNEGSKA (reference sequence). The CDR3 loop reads CSARPQGIRMNTEAFF. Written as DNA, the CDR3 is TGCAGTGCTAGACCCCAGGGGATACGCATGAACACTGAAGCTTTCTTT.

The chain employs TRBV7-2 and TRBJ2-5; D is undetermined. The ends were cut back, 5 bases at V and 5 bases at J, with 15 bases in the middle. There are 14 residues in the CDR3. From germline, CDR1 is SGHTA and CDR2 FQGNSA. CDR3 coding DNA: TGTGCCAGCAGCCCAAATACGCGTGGGGAGACCCAGTACTTC. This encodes CASSPNTRGETQYF. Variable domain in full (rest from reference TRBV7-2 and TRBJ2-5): GAGVSQSPSNKVTEKGKDVELRCDPISGHTALYWYRQSLGQGLEFLIYFQGNSAPDKSGLPSDRFSAERTGGSVSTLTIQRTQQEDSAVYLCASSPNTRGETQYFGPGTRLLVL.

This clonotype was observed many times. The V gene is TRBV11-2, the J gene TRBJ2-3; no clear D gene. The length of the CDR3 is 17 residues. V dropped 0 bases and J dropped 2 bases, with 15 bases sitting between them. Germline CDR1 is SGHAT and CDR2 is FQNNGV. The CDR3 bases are TGTGCCAGCAGCTTAGATCTCAGAAGGCCCCTCACAGATACGCAGTATTTT. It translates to CASSLDLRRPLTDTQYF. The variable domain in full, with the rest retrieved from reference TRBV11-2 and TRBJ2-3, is EAGVAQSPRYKIIEKRQSVAFWCNPISGHATLYWYQQILGQGPKLLIQFQNNGVVDDSQLPKDRFSAERLKGVDSTLKIQPAKLEDSAVYLCASSLDLRRPLTDTQYFGPGTRLTVL.

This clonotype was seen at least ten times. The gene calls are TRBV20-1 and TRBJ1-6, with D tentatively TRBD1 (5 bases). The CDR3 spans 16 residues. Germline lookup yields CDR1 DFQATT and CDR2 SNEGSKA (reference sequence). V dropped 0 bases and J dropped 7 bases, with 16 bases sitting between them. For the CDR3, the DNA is TGCAGTGCTAGAGATCATGGGGCGACTCGCAATTCACCCCTCCACTTT. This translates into CSARDHGATRNSPLHF.

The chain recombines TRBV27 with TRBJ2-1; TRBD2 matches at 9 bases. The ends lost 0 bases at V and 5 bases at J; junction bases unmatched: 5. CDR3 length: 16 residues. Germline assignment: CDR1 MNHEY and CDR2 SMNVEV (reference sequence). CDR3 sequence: CASSLSLRLADNEQFF. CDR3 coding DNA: TGTGCCAGCAGTTTATCGTTGAGACTAGCGGACAATGAGCAGTTCTTC.

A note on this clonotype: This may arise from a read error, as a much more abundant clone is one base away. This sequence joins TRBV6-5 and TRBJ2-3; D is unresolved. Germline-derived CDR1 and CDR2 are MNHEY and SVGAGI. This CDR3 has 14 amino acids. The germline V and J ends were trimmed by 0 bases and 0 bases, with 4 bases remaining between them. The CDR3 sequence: CASSYSQSTDTQYF. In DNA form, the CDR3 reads TGTGCCAGCAGTTACTCCCAGAGCACAGATACGCAGTATTTT.

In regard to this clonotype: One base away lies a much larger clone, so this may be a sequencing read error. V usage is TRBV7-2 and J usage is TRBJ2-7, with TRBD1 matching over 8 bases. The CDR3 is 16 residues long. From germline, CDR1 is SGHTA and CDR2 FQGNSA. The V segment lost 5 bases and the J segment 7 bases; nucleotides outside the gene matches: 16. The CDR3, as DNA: TGTGCCAGCAGCCCATCGGACAGGGTTGATCACAATGAGCAGTACTTC. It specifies CASSPSDRVDHNEQYF.

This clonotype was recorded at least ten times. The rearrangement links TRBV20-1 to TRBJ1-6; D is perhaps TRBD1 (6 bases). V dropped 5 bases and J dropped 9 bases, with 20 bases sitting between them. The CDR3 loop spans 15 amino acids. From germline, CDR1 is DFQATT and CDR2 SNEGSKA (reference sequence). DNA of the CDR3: TGCAGTGCTGAAAGGGGGTTTGAGGCTGGTTCACCCCTCCACTTT. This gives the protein CSAERGFEAGSPLHF.

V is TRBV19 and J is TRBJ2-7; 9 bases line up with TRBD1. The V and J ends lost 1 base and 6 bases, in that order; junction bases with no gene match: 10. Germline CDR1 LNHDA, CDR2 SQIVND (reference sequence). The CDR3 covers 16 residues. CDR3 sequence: CASSIGQGESGREQYF. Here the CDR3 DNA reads TGTGCCAGTAGTATAGGACAGGGGGAATCGGGTCGCGAGCAGTACTTC.

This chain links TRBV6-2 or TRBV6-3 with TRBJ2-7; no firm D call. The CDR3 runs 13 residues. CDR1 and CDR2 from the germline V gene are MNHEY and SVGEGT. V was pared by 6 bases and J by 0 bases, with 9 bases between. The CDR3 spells CASRFYGSYEQYF. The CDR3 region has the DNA TGTGCCAGCAGATTTTACGGCTCCTACGAGCAGTACTTC.

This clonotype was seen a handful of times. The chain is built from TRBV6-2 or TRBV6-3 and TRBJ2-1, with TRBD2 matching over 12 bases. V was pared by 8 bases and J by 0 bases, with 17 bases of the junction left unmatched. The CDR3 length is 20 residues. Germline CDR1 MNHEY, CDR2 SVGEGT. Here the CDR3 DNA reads TGTGCCAGCGCTCCTGTATGGCTAGCGGGAGGGCCTATCTCCTACAATGAGCAGTTCTTC. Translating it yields CASAPVWLAGGPISYNEQFF.

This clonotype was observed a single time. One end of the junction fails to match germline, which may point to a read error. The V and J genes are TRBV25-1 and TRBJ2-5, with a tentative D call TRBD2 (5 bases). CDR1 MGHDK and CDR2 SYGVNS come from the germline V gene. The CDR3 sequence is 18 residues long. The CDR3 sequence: CASSDVASGLAYQEAQYF. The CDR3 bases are TGTGCCAGCAGTGATGTGGCTTCGGGGTTAGCCTACCAAGAGGCCCAGTACTTC.